This record looks at one T cell receptor beta chain sequence and its context. This specimen comes from a study of blood T cell repertoires in COVID-19. Background on the study: Samples representing acute and convalescent COVID-19 were sourced from the United States, Italy and Spain.

Per the study methods: Amplification of reference gene primers was used by the study to estimate nucleated cell counts. Produced via immunoSEQ multiplex PCR; TCRdb's table is partial and in-frame only. The V and J calls and clone size are taken from that table; D and trimming were inferred from the DNA. This table holds some 80,000 clones, roughly four fifths found once. V was cut by 6 bases and J by 10 bases, with 24 bases left in between. The CDR3 has 15 residues. CDR1 LNHDA and CDR2 SQIVND come from the germline V gene (reference sequence). The chain uses TRBV19 and TRBJ1-1; D is perhaps TRBD1 (6 bases). Input material: peripheral blood. The source of this sequence is a human donor in a cohort sampled during active COVID-19. CDR3 sequence: CASSPRRNRVLRAFF. For the CDR3, the DNA is TGTGCCAGTAGCCCAAGACGGAACAGGGTTTTACGAGCTTTCTTT.